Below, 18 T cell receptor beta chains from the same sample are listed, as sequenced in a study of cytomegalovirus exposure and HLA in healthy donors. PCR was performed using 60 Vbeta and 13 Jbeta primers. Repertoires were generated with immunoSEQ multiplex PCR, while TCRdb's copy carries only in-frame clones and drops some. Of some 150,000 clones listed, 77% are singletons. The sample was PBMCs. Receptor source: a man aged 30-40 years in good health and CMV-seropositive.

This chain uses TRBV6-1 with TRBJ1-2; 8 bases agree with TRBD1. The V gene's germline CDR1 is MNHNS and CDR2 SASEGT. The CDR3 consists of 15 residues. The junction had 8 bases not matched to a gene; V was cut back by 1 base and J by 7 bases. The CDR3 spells CASSEEGQGAIGYTF. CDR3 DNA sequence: TGTGCCAGCAGTGAAGAGGGGCAGGGGGCCATTGGCTACACCTTC.

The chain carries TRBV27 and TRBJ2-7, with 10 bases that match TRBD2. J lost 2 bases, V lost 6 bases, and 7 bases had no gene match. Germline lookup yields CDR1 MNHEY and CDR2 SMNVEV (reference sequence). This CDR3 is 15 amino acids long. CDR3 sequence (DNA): TGTGCCAGCAGCTATGGCAGCGGGGGGGCCTACGAGCAGTACTTC. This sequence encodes CASSYGSGGAYEQYF.

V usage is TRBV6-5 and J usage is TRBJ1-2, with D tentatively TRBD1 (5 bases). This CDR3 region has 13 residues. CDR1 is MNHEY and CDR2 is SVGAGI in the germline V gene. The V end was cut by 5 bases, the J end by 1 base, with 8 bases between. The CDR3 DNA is TGTGCCAGCAGTCAGGGACTTAACTATGGCTACACCTTC. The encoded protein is CASSQGLNYGYTF.

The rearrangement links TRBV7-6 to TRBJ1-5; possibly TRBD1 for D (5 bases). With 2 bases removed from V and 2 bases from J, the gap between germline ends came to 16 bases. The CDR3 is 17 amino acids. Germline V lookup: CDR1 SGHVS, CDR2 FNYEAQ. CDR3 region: CASSLSVGAGGNQPQHF. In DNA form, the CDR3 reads TGTGCCAGCAGCTTATCCGTCGGGGCGGGGGGCAATCAGCCCCAGCATTTT.

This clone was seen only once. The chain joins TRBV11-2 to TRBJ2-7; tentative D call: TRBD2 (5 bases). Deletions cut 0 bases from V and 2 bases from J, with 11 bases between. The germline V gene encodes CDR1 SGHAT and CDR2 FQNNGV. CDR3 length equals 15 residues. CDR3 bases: TGTGCCAGCAGCTTAGAGGCGGGTTCGACCTACGAGCAGTACTTC. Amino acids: CASSLEAGSTYEQYF. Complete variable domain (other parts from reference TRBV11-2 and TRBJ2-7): EAGVAQSPRYKIIEKRQSVAFWCNPISGHATLYWYQQILGQGPKLLIQFQNNGVVDDSQLPKDRFSAERLKGVDSTLKIQPAKLEDSAVYLCASSLEAGSTYEQYFGPGTRLTVT.

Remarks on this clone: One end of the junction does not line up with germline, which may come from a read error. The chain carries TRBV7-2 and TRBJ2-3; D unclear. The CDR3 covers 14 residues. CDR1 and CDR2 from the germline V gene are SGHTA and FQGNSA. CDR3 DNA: TGTGCCAGCAGCCGCCCCCAGTCCACATATACGCAGTATTTT. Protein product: CASSRPQSTYTQYF. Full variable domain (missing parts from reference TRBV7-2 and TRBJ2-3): GAGVSQSPSNKVTEKGKDVELRCDPISGHTALYWYRQSLGQGLEFLIYFQGNSAPDKSGLPSDRFSAERTGGSVSTLTIQRTQQEDSAVYLCASSRPQSTYTQYFGPGTRLTVL.

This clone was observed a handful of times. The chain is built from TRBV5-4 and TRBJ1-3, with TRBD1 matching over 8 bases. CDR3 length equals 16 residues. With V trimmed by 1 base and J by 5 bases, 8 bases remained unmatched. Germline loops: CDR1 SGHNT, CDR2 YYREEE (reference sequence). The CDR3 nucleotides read TGTGCCAGCAGCTTGAATCCCAGGGGGCCTAGAAACACCATATATTTT. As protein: CASSLNPRGPRNTIYF. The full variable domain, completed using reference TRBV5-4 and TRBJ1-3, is ETGVTQSPTHLIKTRGQQVTLRCSSQSGHNTVSWYQQALGQGPQFIFQYYREEENGRGNFPPRFSGLQFPNYSSELNVNALELDDSALYLCASSLNPRGPRNTIYFGEGSWLTVV.

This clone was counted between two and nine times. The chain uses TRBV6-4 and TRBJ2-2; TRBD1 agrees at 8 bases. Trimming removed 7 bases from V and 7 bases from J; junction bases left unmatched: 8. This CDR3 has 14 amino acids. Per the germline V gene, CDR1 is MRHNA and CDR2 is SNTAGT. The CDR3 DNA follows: TGTGCCAGCACCCAGGACAGGGCCAGCGGGGAGCTGTTTTTT. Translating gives CASTQDRASGELFF.

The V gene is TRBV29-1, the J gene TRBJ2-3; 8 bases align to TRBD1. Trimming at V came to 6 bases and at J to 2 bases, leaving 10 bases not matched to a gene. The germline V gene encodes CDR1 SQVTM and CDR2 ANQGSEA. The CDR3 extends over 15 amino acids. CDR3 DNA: TGCAGCGTCCTACCGGGACAGGCCATCACAGATACGCAGTATTTT. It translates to CSVLPGQAITDTQYF.

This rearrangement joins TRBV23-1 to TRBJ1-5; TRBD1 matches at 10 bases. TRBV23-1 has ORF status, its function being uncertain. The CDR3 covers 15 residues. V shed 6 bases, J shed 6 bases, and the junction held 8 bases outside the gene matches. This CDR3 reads CASRTGTGERQPQHF. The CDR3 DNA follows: TGCGCCAGCAGAACCGGGACAGGGGAGCGTCAGCCCCAGCATTTT.

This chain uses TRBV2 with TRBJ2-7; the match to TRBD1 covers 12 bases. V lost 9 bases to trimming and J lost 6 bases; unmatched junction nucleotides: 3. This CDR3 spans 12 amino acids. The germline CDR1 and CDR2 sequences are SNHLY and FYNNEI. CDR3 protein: CARGQGAVEQYF. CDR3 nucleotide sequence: TGTGCCAGGGGACAGGGGGCGGTCGAGCAGTACTTC.

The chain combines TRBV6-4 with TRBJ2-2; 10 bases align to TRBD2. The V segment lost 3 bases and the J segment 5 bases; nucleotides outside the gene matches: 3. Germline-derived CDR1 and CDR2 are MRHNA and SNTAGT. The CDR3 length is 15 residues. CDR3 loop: CASSENSGGTGELFF. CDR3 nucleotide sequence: TGTGCCAGCAGTGAGAATAGCGGGGGGACCGGGGAGCTGTTTTTT.

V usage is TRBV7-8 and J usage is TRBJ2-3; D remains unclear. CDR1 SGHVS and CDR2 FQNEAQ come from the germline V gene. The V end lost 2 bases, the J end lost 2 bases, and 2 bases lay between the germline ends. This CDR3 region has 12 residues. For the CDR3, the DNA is TGTGCCAGCAGCTTACTCACAGATACGCAGTATTTT. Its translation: CASSLLTDTQYF.

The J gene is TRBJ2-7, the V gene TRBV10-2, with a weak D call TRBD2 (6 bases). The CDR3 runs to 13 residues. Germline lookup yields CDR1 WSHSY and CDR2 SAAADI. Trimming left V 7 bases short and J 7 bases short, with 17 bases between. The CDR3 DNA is TGCGCCAGCAAACTAGCCTCTGGAGGGGAGCAGTACTTC. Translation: CASKLASGGEQYF.

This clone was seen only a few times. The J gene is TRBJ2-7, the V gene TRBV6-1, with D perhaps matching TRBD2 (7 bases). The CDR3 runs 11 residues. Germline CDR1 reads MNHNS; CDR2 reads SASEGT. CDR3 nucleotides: TGTGTGGCGGGGGCTACTTACGAGCAGTACTTC. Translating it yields CVAGATYEQYF.

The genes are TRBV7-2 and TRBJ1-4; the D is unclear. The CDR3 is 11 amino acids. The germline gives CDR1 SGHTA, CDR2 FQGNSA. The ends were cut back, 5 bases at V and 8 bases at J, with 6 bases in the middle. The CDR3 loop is CASSPREKLFF. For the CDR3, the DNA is TGTGCCAGCAGCCCCCGGGAAAAACTGTTTTTT.

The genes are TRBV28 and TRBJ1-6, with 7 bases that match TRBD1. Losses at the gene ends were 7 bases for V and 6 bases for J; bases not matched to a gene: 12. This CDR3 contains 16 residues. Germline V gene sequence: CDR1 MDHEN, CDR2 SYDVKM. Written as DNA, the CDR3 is TGTGCCAGCAACCTAGGAGGGGGCAGAGGTAATTCACCCCTCCACTTT. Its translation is CASNLGGGRGNSPLHF. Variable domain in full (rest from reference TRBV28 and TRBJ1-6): DVKVTQSSRYLVKRTGEKVFLECVQDMDHENMFWYRQDPGLGLRLIYFSYDVKMKEKGDIPEGYSVSREKKERFSLILESASTNQTSMYLCASNLGGGRGNSPLHFGNGTRLTVT.

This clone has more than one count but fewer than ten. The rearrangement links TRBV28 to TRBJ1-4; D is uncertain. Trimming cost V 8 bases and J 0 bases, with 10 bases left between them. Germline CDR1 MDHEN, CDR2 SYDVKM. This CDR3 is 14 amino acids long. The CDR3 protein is CASESFATNEKLFF. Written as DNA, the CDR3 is TGTGCCAGCGAGAGTTTCGCAACTAATGAAAAACTGTTTTTT.